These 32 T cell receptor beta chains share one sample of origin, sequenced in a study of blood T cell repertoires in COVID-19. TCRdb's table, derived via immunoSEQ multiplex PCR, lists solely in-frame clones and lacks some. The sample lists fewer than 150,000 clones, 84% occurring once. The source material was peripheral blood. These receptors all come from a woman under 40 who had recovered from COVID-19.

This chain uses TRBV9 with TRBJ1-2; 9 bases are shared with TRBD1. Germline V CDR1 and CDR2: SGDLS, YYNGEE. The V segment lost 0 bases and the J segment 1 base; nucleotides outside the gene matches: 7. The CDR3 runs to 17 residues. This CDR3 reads CASSVDTGQGFNYGYTF. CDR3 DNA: TGTGCCAGCAGCGTAGACACGGGACAGGGATTTAACTATGGCTACACCTTC.

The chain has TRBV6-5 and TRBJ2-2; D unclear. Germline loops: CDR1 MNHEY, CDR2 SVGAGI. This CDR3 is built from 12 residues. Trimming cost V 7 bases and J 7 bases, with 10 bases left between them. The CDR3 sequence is CASMRKSGELFF. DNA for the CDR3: TGTGCCAGCATGCGGAAGAGCGGGGAGCTGTTTTTT.

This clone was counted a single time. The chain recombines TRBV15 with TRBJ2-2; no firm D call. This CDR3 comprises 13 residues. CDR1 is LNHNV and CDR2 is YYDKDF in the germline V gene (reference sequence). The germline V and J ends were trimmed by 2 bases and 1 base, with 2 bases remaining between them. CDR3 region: CATSRQNTGELFF. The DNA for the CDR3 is TGTGCCACCAGCAGACAGAACACCGGGGAGCTGTTTTTT.

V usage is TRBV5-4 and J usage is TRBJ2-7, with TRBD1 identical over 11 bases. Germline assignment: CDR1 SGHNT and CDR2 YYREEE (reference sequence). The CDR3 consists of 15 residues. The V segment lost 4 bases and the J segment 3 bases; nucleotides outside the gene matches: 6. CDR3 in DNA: TGTGCCAGCAGCGATATGGACAGGGGGCTCTACGAGCAGTACTTC. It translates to CASSDMDRGLYEQYF.

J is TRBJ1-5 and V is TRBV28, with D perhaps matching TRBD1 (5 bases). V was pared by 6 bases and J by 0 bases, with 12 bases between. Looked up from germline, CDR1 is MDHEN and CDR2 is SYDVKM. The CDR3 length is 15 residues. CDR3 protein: CASSNGHTSNQPQHF. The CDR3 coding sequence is TGTGCCAGCAGCAACGGACATACTAGCAATCAGCCCCAGCATTTT.

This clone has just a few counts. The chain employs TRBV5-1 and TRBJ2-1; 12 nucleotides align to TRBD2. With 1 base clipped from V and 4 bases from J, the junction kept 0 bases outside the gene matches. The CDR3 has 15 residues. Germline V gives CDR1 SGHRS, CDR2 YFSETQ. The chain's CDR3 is CASSLTSGGYNEQFF. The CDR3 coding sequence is TGCGCCAGCAGCTTGACTAGCGGGGGGTACAATGAGCAGTTCTTC.

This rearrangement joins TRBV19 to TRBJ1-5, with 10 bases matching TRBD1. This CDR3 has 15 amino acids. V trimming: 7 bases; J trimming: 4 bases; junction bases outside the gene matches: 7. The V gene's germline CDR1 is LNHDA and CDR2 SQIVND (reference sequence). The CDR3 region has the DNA TGTGCCAGTATCCGGACAGGGGGGGATAATCAGCCCCAGCATTTT. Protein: CASIRTGGDNQPQHF.

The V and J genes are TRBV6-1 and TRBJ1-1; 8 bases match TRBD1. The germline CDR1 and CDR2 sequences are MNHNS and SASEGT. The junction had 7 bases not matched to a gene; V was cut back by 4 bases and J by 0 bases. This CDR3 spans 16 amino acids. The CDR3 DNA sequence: TGTGCCAGCAGTGGACAGGGGAGGGTAATGAACACTGAAGCTTTCTTT. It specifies CASSGQGRVMNTEAFF.

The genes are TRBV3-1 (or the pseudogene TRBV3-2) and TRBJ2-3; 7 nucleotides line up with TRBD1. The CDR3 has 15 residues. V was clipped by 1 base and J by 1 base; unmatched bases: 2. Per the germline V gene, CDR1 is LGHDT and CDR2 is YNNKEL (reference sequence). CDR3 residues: CASSQGDRGTDTQYF. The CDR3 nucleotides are TGTGCCAGCAGCCAAGGCGACAGGGGCACAGATACGCAGTATTTT.

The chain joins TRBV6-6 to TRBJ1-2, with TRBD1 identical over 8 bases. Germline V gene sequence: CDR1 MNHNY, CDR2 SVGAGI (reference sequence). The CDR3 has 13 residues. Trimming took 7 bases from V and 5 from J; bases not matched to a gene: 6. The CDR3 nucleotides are TGTGCCAGCATTCAGGGGGCTGGGTATGGCTACACCTTC. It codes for CASIQGAGYGYTF.

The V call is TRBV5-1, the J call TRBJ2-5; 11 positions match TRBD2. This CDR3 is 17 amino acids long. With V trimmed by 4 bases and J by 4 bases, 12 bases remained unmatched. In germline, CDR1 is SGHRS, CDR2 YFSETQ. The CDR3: CASSLWGSGRVTETQYF. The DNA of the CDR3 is TGCGCCAGCAGCCTCTGGGGTAGCGGGAGGGTCACAGAGACCCAGTACTTC.

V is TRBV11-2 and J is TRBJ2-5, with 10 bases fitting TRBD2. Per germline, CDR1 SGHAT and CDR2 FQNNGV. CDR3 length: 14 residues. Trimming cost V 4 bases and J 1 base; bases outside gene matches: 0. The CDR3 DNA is TGTGCCAGCAGCTCTAGCGGGGGCCAAGAGACCCAGTACTTC. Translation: CASSSSGGQETQYF.

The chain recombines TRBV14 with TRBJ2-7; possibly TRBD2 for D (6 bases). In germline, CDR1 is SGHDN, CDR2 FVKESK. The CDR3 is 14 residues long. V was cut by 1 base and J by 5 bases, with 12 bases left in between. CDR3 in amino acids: CASSQGRGSHEQYF. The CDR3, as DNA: TGTGCCAGCAGCCAAGGTCGGGGGAGCCACGAGCAGTACTTC.

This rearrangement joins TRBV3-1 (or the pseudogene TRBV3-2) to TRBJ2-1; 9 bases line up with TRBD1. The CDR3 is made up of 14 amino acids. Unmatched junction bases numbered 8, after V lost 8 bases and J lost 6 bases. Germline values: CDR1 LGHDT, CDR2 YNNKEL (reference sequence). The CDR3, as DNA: TGTGCCAGCCGACCTCCGGGACAGGGCAATGAGCAGTTCTTC. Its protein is CASRPPGQGNEQFF.

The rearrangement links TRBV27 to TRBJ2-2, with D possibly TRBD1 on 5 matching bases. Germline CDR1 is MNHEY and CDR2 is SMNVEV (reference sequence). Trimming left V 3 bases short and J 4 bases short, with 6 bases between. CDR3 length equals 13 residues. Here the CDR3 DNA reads TGTGCCAGCAGTTTCCAGGGCACCGGGGAGCTGTTTTTT. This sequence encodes CASSFQGTGELFF.

The DNA of the CDR3 is TGTGCCACCAGTGAGCGGACAGGGGGCATCAGTCAGCCCCAGCATTTT. Protein: CATSERTGGISQPQHF. V is TRBV24-1 and J is TRBJ1-5, with 11 bases aligning to TRBD1. Germline V gives CDR1 KGHDR, CDR2 SFDVKD. This CDR3 contains 16 residues. The trim removed 4 bases at V and 6 bases at J, leaving 7 bases unmatched.

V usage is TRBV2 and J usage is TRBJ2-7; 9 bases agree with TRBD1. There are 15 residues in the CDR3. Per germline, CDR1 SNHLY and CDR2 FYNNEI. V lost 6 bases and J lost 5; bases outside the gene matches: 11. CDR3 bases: TGTGCCAGCAGCCATCCGGGACAGGGAACGGACGAGCAGTACTTC. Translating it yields CASSHPGQGTDEQYF.

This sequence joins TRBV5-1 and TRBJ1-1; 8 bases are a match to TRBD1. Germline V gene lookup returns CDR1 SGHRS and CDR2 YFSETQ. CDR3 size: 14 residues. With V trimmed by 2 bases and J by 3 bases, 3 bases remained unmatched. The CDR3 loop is CASSFLTGDTEAFF. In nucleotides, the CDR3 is TGCGCCAGCAGCTTCCTGACAGGGGACACTGAAGCTTTCTTT.

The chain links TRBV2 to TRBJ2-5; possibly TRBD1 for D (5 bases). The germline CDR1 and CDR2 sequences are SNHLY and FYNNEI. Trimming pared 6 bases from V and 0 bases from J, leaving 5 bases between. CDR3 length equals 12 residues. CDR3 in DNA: TGTGCCAGCAGGACAGACCAAGAGACCCAGTACTTC. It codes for CASRTDQETQYF. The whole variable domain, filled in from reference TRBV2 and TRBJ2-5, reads EPEVTQTPSHQVTQMGQEVILRCVPISNHLYFYWYRQILGQKVEFLVSFYNNEISEKSEIFDDQFSVERPDGSNFTLKIRSTKLEDSAMYFCASRTDQETQYFGPGTRLLVL.

The CDR3 bases are TGCAGCGGATTGACAGACACTTATGGCTACACCTTC. This sequence encodes CSGLTDTYGYTF. The chain carries TRBV29-1 and TRBJ1-2, with D possibly being TRBD1 (5 bases). Germline lookup yields CDR1 SQVTM and CDR2 ANQGSEA. The CDR3 loop spans 12 amino acids. V dropped 7 bases and J dropped 5 bases, with 14 bases sitting between them.

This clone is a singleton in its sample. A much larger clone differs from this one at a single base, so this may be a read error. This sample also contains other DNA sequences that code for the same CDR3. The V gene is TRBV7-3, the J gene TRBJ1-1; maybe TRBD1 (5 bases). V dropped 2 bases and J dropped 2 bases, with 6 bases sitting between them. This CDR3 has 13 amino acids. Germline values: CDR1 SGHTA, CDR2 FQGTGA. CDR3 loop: CASSLQGNTEAFF. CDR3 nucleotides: TGTGCCAGCAGCTTACAGGGAAACACTGAAGCTTTCTTT.

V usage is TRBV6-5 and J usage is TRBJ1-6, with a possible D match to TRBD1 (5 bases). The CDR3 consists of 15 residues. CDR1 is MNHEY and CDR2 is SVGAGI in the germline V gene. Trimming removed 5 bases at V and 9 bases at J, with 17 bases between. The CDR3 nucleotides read TGTGCCAGCAGTCCACGTCAGGGAAGGGTTTCACCCCTCCACTTT. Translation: CASSPRQGRVSPLHF.

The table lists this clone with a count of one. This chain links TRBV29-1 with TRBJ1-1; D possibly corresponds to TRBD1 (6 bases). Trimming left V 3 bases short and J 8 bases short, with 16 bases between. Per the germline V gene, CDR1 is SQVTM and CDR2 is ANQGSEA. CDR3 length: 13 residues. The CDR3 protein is CSVESRAQGEAFF. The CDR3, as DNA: TGCAGCGTTGAGTCGCGGGCCCAGGGGGAAGCTTTCTTT.

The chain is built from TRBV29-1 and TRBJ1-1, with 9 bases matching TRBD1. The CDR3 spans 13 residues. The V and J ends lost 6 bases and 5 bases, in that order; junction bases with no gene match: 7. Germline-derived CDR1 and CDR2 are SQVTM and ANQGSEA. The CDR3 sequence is CSVPGQGWTEAFF. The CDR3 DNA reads TGCAGCGTACCGGGACAGGGATGGACTGAAGCTTTCTTT. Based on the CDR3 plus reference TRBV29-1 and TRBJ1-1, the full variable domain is SAVISQKPSRDICQRGTSLTIQCQVDSQVTMMFWYRQQPGQSLTLIATANQGSEATYESGFVIDKFPISRPNLTFSTLTVSNMSPEDSSIYLCSVPGQGWTEAFFGQGTRLTVV.

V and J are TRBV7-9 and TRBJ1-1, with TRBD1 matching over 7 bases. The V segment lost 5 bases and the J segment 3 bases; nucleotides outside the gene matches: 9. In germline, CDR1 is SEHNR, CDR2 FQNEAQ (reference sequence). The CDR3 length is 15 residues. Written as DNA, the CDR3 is TGTGCCAGCAGCATAGGCAGGGGGGTATACACTGAAGCTTTCTTT. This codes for CASSIGRGVYTEAFF.

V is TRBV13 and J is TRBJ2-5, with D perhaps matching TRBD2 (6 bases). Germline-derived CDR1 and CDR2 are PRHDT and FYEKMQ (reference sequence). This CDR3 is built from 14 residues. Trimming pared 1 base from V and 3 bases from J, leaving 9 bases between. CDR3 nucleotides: TGTGCCAGCAGCTTAGCGTCTAGCGAAGAGACCCAGTACTTC. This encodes CASSLASSEETQYF.

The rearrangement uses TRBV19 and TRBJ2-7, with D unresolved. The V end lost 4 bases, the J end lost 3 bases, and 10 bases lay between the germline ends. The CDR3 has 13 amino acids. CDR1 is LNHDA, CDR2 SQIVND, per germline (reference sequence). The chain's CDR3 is CASSTTGDYEQYF. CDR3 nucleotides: TGTGCCAGTAGTACGACTGGAGACTACGAGCAGTACTTC.

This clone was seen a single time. This chain's CDR3 is CASSPGTGGFETQYF. CDR3 coding DNA: TGTGCCAGCAGCCCTGGGACAGGGGGCTTTGAGACCCAGTACTTC. This chain links TRBV6-2 or TRBV6-3 with TRBJ2-5; 12 nucleotides align to TRBD1. Trimming at V came to 6 bases and at J to 5 bases, leaving 7 bases not matched to a gene. The CDR3 totals 15 residues. CDR1 and CDR2 (germline): MNHEY, SVGEGT.

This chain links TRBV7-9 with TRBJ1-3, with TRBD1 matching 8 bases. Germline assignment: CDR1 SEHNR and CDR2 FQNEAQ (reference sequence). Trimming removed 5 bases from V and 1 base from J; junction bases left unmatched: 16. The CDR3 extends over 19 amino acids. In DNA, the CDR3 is TGTGCCAGCAGCCCCCCGGGTTCGGCAGGGGGCGATTCTGGAAACACCATATATTTT. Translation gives CASSPPGSAGGDSGNTIYF.

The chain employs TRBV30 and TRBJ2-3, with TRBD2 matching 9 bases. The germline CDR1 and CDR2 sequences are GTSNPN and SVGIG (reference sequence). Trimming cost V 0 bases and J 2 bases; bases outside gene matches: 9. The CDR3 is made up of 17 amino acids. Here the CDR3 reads CAWSVLETSGDTDTQYF. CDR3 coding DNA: TGTGCCTGGAGTGTCCTCGAGACTAGCGGAGACACAGATACGCAGTATTTT.

CDR3 DNA: TGTGCCAGCAGCGTAAACACGAATGAGCAGTTCTTC. As protein: CASSVNTNEQFF. This sequence joins TRBV9 and TRBJ2-1; D call uncertain. V shed 1 base and J shed 7 bases, with 6 bases lying between them. The CDR3 runs to 12 residues. Germline V gives CDR1 SGDLS, CDR2 YYNGEE.

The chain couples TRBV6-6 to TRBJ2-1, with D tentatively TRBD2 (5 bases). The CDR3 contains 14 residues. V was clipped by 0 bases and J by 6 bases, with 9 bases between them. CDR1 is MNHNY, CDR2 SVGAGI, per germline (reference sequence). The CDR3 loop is CASSYSRTPNEQFF. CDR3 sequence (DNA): TGTGCCAGCAGTTACTCTAGGACTCCCAATGAGCAGTTCTTC.